Listed below are T cell receptor beta chains from one sample, sequenced in a study of blood T cell repertoires in COVID-19. Measured with immunoSEQ multiplex PCR; TCRdb has only the in-frame clones, and not every one. The table has approximately 200,000 clones, 70% to 90% seen once. Sequencing was done on a sample of PBMCs or T cells enriched from blood (not recorded which). These receptors originate from a woman aged 25-40 years who had been exposed to COVID-19. The CDR3 runs from the conserved cysteine through the conserved F or W. A D gene is named only where the DNA matches it firmly. Expanded clones are given a class, and other clones once, few, many or no size at all.

DNA: TGTGCCAGCACGAGGGAAGCTAACTATGGCTACACCTTC; CDR3: CASTREANYGYTF; V: TRBV2; D: .; J: TRBJ1-2; size: .
DNA: TGTGCCAGCAGACCCACCGGGGGGCGAGGCTACACCTTC; CDR3: CASRPTGGRGYTF; V: TRBV11-2; D: .; J: TRBJ1-2; size: .
DNA: TGCGCCAGCAGCCAAGAGGGGCAGGGGGATGGCTACACCTTC; CDR3: CASSQEGQGDGYTF; V: TRBV4-1; D: TRBD1; J: TRBJ1-2; size: once
DNA: TGTGCCAGCAGCTTGGGCGGCAGCGGCAGCAATCAGCCCCAGCATTTT; CDR3: CASSLGGSGSNQPQHF; V: TRBV5-4; D: .; J: TRBJ1-5; size: .
DNA: TGCGCCAGCAGCCTATCGACAGGGTCTATCCACGAGCAGTACTTC; CDR3: CASSLSTGSIHEQYF; V: TRBV4-1; D: TRBD1; J: TRBJ2-7; size: .
DNA: TGTGCCAGCAGCCAGGCCAGCTCCTATAATTCACCCCTCCACTTT; CDR3: CASSQASSYNSPLHF; V: TRBV3-1/TRBV3-2; D: .; J: TRBJ1-6; size: .
DNA: TGTGCCAGTACCACAGGGTTTGATCAGCCCCAGCATTTT; CDR3: CASTTGFDQPQHF; V: TRBV19; D: .; J: TRBJ1-5; size: once
DNA: TGTGCCAGCAGAATCTACAGGTCCTCTAACTATGGCTACACCTTC; CDR3: CASRIYRSSNYGYTF; V: TRBV6-5; D: .; J: TRBJ1-2; size: .
DNA: TGTGCCAGTCATGGGGGGACCTTCTACAATGAGCAGTTCTTC; CDR3: CASHGGTFYNEQFF; V: TRBV10-3; D: .; J: TRBJ2-1; size: .
DNA: TGTGCCAGCAGCCCATTGGGCCAGCCCCAGCATTTT; CDR3: CASSPLGQPQHF; V: TRBV27; D: .; J: TRBJ1-5; size: .
DNA: TGTGCCAGCAGCTCGTACAGGGTTGGAAACACCATATATTTT; CDR3: CASSSYRVGNTIYF; V: TRBV7-9; D: .; J: TRBJ1-3; size: .
DNA: TGTGCCAGTAGAGGGACAGAAGGAACGGGCTACACCTTC; CDR3: CASRGTEGTGYTF; V: TRBV19; D: TRBD1; J: TRBJ1-2; size: few
DNA: TGTGCCAGCAGCTTTCACGCCCCGGGGGGCCGCCCAGATACGCAGTATTTT; CDR3: CASSFHAPGGRPDTQYF; V: TRBV13; D: .; J: TRBJ2-3; size: .
DNA: TGTGCCAGTAGCCCGGGACAGGGGATTCGACTGTTTTTT; CDR3: CASSPGQGIRLFF; V: TRBV19; D: TRBD1; J: TRBJ1-4; size: .
DNA: TGTGCCAGCAGTTTAGGAACGGGGGGGGTCCACGAGCAGTACTTC; CDR3: CASSLGTGGVHEQYF; V: TRBV27; D: TRBD2; J: TRBJ2-7; size: .
DNA: TGTGCCAGCAGCTCACAGGGGGATCAGCCCCAGCATTTT; CDR3: CASSSQGDQPQHF; V: TRBV5-8; D: TRBD1; J: TRBJ1-5; size: .
DNA: TGTGCCAGCAGCGGAAGGACAGCCGGGGGGAACACCATATATTTT; CDR3: CASSGRTAGGNTIYF; V: TRBV9; D: .; J: TRBJ1-3; size: .